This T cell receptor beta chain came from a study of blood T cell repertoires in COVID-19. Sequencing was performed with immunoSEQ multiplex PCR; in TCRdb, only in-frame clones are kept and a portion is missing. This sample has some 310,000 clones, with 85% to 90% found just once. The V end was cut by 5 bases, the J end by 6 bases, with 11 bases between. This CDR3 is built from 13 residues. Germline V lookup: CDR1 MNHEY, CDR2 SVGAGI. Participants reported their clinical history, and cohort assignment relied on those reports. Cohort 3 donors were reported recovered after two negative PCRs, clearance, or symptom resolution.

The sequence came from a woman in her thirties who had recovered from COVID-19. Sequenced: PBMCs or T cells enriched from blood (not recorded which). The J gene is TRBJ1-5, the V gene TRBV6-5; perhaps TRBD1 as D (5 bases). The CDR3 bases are TGTGCCAGCAGTCGGGGGGTTCTTCAGCCCCAGCATTTT. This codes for CASSRGVLQPQHF.